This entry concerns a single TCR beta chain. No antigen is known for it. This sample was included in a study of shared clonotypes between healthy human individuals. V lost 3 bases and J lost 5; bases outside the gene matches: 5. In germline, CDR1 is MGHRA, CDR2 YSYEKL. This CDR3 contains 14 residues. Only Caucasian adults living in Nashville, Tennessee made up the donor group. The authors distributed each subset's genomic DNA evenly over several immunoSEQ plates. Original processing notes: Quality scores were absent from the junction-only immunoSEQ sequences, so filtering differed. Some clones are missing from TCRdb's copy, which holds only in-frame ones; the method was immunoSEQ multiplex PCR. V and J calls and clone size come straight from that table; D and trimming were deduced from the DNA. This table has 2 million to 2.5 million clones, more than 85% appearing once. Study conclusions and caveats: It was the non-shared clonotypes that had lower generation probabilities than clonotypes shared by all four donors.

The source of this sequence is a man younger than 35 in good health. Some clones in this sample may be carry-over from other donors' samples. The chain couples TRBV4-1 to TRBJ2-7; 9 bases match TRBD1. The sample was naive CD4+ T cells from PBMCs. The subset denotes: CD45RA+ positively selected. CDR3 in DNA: TGCGCCAGCAGCCACCCGGGACAGGGCCACGAGCAGTACTTC. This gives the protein CASSHPGQGHEQYF.